This T cell receptor beta chain was observed in a study of shared clonotypes between healthy human individuals. Overall study context: Those who served as donors were two women and a few men between the ages of 18 and 49. CD4 naive and CD4 memory each took three plates per donor, while CD8 naive took two and CD8 memory one.

Profiled with immunoSEQ multiplex PCR; TCRdb holds only in-frame clones, not every one. The sample gives about 1 million clones, around four fifths of which show up once; 1.2% to 1.5% is in the top ten. Sequencing was performed on memory CD4+ T cells sorted from blood. Subset: CD45RA-negative fraction. The sequence derives from a man younger than 35 in good health.

The CDR3 here is CATSSGGQKVNTEAFF. In nucleotides, the CDR3 is TGTGCCACCAGCAGTGGGGGACAGAAAGTCAACACTGAAGCTTTCTTT. The J gene is TRBJ1-1, the V gene TRBV15, with TRBD1 matching 7 bases. The germline CDR1 and CDR2 sequences are LNHNV and YYDKDF (reference sequence). This CDR3 comprises 16 residues. With 3 bases clipped from V and 2 bases from J, the junction kept 9 bases outside the gene matches.